This is a list of T cell receptor beta chains from one sample in a study of T cells after yellow fever vaccination. TCRdb called the 5' RACE reads again in MiXCR, with one record for every CDR3 protein. Seen here are about 170,000 distinct CDR3 sequences, approximately 6.2% observed once, and the top ten hold 2.9%. The sequenced sample was CD4+ T cells sorted from PBMCs, obtained on the day of the first yellow fever vaccination. Every receptor here comes from a man between 18 and 35 years old who received the YFV17D yellow fever vaccine. The CDR3 runs from the conserved cysteine through the conserved F or W. A D gene is named only where the DNA matches it firmly.

D gene: TRBD2
J gene: TRBJ2-2
V gene: TRBV20-1
CDR3 protein: CSARRSGAVGELFF

D gene: -
J gene: TRBJ1-2
V gene: TRBV6-6
CDR3 protein: CASSPQGQYGYTF

D gene: -
J gene: TRBJ1-1
V gene: TRBV7-9
CDR3 protein: CASSLKGEAFF

D gene: TRBD2
J gene: TRBJ2-1
V gene: TRBV7-2
CDR3 protein: CASSRGSGGATGNEQFF

D gene: -
J gene: TRBJ2-3
V gene: TRBV7-9
CDR3 protein: CASSSNGGGDTQYF

D gene: -
J gene: TRBJ2-7
V gene: TRBV7-2
CDR3 protein: CASSVFRGTYEQYF

D gene: -
J gene: TRBJ2-3
V gene: TRBV2
CDR3 protein: CASNSDGDTQYF

D gene: -
J gene: TRBJ1-1
V gene: TRBV3-1
CDR3 protein: CASSLGTVNTEAFF

D gene: -
J gene: TRBJ2-2
V gene: TRBV5-1
CDR3 protein: CASRSKDGELFF

D gene: -
J gene: TRBJ1-3
V gene: TRBV3-1
CDR3 protein: CASSQGGDTIYF

D gene: TRBD2
J gene: TRBJ2-2
V gene: TRBV3-1
CDR3 protein: CASSQAAGGPIGIGELFF

D gene: TRBD2
J gene: TRBJ2-7
V gene: TRBV20-1
CDR3 protein: CSASRGGWSEQYF

D gene: TRBD2
J gene: TRBJ2-5
V gene: TRBV2
CDR3 protein: CASSVGERGGQTQYF

D gene: TRBD1
J gene: TRBJ2-4
V gene: TRBV3-1
CDR3 protein: CASCQDPPDRARKNIQYF

D gene: -
J gene: TRBJ2-3
V gene: TRBV5-1
CDR3 protein: CASSKVGDTQYF

D gene: -
J gene: TRBJ1-6
V gene: TRBV27
CDR3 protein: CASSSHRGVGTSPLHF

D gene: TRBD2
J gene: TRBJ2-3
V gene: TRBV7-3
CDR3 protein: CASSLSSGGADTQYF

D gene: -
J gene: TRBJ2-3
V gene: TRBV5-1
CDR3 protein: CASSLATGRSDTQYF

D gene: -
J gene: TRBJ2-5
V gene: TRBV7-9
CDR3 protein: CASSFTTSYQETQYF

D gene: -
J gene: TRBJ1-5
V gene: TRBV3-1
CDR3 protein: CASSQSSGWNQPQHF

D gene: TRBD1
J gene: TRBJ2-3
V gene: TRBV12-3/TRBV12-4
CDR3 protein: CASSLRGQGAGGTQYF

D gene: TRBD1
J gene: TRBJ1-2
V gene: TRBV10-3
CDR3 protein: CAISETGTGSSNYGYTF

D gene: -
J gene: TRBJ2-5
V gene: TRBV5-1
CDR3 protein: CASSSGANSGETQYF

D gene: -
J gene: TRBJ2-1
V gene: TRBV7-9
CDR3 protein: CASSPLGRGLQYNEQFF

D gene: -
J gene: TRBJ1-4
V gene: TRBV7-2
CDR3 protein: CASSLAGGMNEKLFF

D gene: -
J gene: TRBJ1-2
V gene: TRBV6-2/TRBV6-3
CDR3 protein: CASSYSSLPTRSLEGHYGYTF

D gene: -
J gene: TRBJ1-2
V gene: TRBV4-1
CDR3 protein: CASSQQGGDYGYTF

D gene: TRBD1
J gene: TRBJ1-2
V gene: TRBV20-1
CDR3 protein: CSARSLTGGLVYGYTF